Presented here are 2 T cell receptor beta chains from one specimen sequenced in a study of blood T cell repertoires in COVID-19 (dated by TCRdb to the early 2020s). The method behind the library was the immunoSEQ multiplex PCR assay. TCRdb mirrors the immuneACCESS table, restricted to in-frame sequences. Some clones are absent from its copies; in checked studies, under half trace to an unresolved V gene, and the reason for the others is unknown. The sample includes 15,000 to 20,000 clones, with 80% to 90% observed a single time. 6.5% to 9.5% of the sample is taken by the ten largest. The sequencing sample was made of peripheral blood. The origin of the receptors is a woman in her sixties with active COVID-19.

The table lists this clone with a few counts. V gene TRBV2 combines with J gene TRBJ2-2, with 10 bases lining up with TRBD1. Germline V gives CDR1 SNHLY, CDR2 FYNNEI. The J segment lost 7 bases and the V segment lost 7 bases, leaving 3 bases of the junction unmatched. There are 13 residues in the CDR3. This CDR3 reads CASTGQGNGELFF. CDR3 DNA: TGTGCCAGCACGGGACAGGGGAACGGGGAGCTGTTTTTT.

The chain links TRBV21-1 to TRBJ1-3; TRBD1 is the table's D call, not checked against the DNA. TRBV21-1 is a listed pseudogene. CDR3 length: 17 residues. The CDR3 sequence is CASSASGQPFSGNTIYF. The CDR3 DNA reads TGTGCCAGCAGCGCCTCGGGACAGCCCTTCTCTGGAAACACCATATATTTT.